This T cell receptor beta chain emerged from a study of radiation and T cells in renal cell carcinoma. Across the whole study: Nephrectomy followed 15 Gy stereotactic body radiation by 4 weeks.

Time point of the sample: baseline pretreatment blood. Treatment here: 15 Gy SBRT to primary tumor, nephrectomy 4 weeks later. After SBRT, blood was collected at 2 and 4 weeks, plus baseline. CDR3 length: 13 residues. V lost 6 bases to trimming and J lost 4 bases; unmatched junction nucleotides: 2. Germline assignment: CDR1 MNHEY and CDR2 SMNVEV (reference sequence). The method was immunoSEQ multiplex PCR; TCRdb's version includes in-frame clones alone and lacks a portion of them. The sample has 150,000 or so clones, approximately 90% seen once. The source of this sequence is a woman between 65 and 79 years old with renal cell carcinoma. This rearrangement joins TRBV27 to TRBJ2-7; 11 nucleotides align to TRBD2. Sequenced material: blood, taken from a patient whose treatment included radiotherapy and nephrectomy. DNA of the CDR3: TGTGCCAGCAGACTAGCGGGGGAGTACGAGCAGTACTTC. Its protein product is CASRLAGEYEQYF.